A selection of T cell receptor beta chains follows, all from one sample in a study of cytomegalovirus exposure and HLA in healthy donors. Generated by immunoSEQ multiplex PCR, the TCRdb table keeps only in-frame clones and is missing some. The table includes 150,000 to 200,000 clones, around nine tenths detected once. Sequencing was performed on PBMCs. These receptors were taken from a woman aged 18-29 years in good health and CMV-seropositive. The CDR3 runs from the conserved cysteine through the conserved F or W. Fields, in order: CDR3 length, V gene, clone size, J gene, D gene, CDR3 protein. D genes are given only for firm matches. Clone size, where shown, is once, few, many, or a class for clones that have expanded.

14	TRBV10-1	-	TRBJ1-1	-	CASSEGSMNTEAFF
15	TRBV28	few	TRBJ1-3	-	CASSIMQGTGNTIYF
16	TRBV28	-	TRBJ1-5	-	CASSFYSLYSNQPQHF
18	TRBV29-1	-	TRBJ2-3	TRBD2	CSARTLEGLAGTTDTQYF
14	TRBV6-5	-	TRBJ1-2	-	CASSYSGGRSGYTF
13	TRBV18	-	TRBJ2-7	TRBD1	CASSPLTGGEQYF
15	TRBV7-2	-	TRBJ2-1	TRBD2	CASSVAGGLVNEQFF
15	TRBV15	few	TRBJ2-2	TRBD2	CATSRDPSGVGELFF
12	TRBV9	-	TRBJ1-1	TRBD1	CASSGGQAEAFF
12	TRBV27	few	TRBJ2-7	-	CASSLWGGEQYF
15	TRBV2	-	TRBJ2-7	TRBD1	CASKPPGQQIYEQYF
11	TRBV2	-	TRBJ1-1	-	CASSQNTEAFF
18	TRBV18	-	TRBJ2-6	-	CASSPIGPTGSGANVLTF
15	TRBV11-3	-	TRBJ2-1	-	CASSLTGYYYNEQFF
12	TRBV10-2	-	TRBJ2-7	-	CASSELSYEQYF
15	TRBV5-4	-	TRBJ2-7	TRBD1	CASSLGQGTRYEQYF
15	TRBV29-1	-	TRBJ2-3	TRBD1	CSVSDRVDGTDTQYF
14	TRBV12-5	-	TRBJ1-5	TRBD1	CASSGTGDNQPQHF
13	TRBV27	-	TRBJ2-1	-	CASSLVRGVEQFF
14	TRBV27	once	TRBJ2-7	TRBD2	CASSIAGVGYEQYF
14	TRBV15	few	TRBJ2-1	-	CATGGTETYNEQFF
14	TRBV6-1	once	TRBJ2-7	TRBD1	CASSHRDSSYEQYF
13	TRBV28	-	TRBJ2-3	-	CASSLGGAGTQYF
20	TRBV28	-	TRBJ2-2	TRBD2	CASSSPVGGSGEGHTGELFF
22	TRBV12-5	-	TRBJ1-5	-	CASGLVLGSNSVAPLGRQPQHF
12	TRBV28	-	TRBJ1-2	TRBD1	CANLDRGVGYTF
14	TRBV7-3	-	TRBJ1-1	-	CASSRGTGSTEAFF
15	TRBV5-7	-	TRBJ2-2	TRBD1	CASSYVPGQGGELFF
16	TRBV11-3	-	TRBJ2-1	-	CASSSSLPPLYNEQFF
15	TRBV2	-	TRBJ2-1	TRBD2	CASSMVAGAYNEQFF
19	TRBV7-9	-	TRBJ1-4	TRBD1	CASSWPGQGLDATNEKLFF
13	TRBV6-4	-	TRBJ2-3	-	CASSEAGTDTQYF
17	TRBV7-8	-	TRBJ2-7	TRBD2	CASSPPGGSGSYYEQYF
14	TRBV27	few	TRBJ2-1	-	CASTAGHYRNEQFF
14	TRBV12-5	-	TRBJ2-3	-	CASGLGLSTDTQYF
14	TRBV13	-	TRBJ1-3	-	CASSLEQGSSTIYF
14	TRBV29-1	-	TRBJ1-2	-	CSVGLWGVDYGYTF
12	TRBV30	-	TRBJ2-3	TRBD1	CAWTGGEDTQYF
15	TRBV6-5	once	TRBJ2-3	-	CASSYAGRFTDTQYF
13	TRBV30	-	TRBJ2-3	TRBD1	CAWNRGTTDTQYF
16	TRBV7-9	-	TRBJ2-3	TRBD1	CASSLKDDTGADTQYF
13	TRBV5-6	-	TRBJ2-5	-	CASSLQVQETQYF
13	TRBV6-1	-	TRBJ1-1	-	CASRAGLNTEAFF
16	TRBV5-4	-	TRBJ2-5	TRBD1	CASSPGRDRVKETQYF
11	TRBV6-6	-	TRBJ2-7	-	CASSGTYEQYF
14	TRBV10-1	-	TRBJ2-7	-	CASSKVGSAHEQYF
14	TRBV28	few	TRBJ1-3	-	CASSLIQGANTIYF
14	TRBV7-2	-	TRBJ2-5	TRBD2	CASSQGREGETQYF